This T cell receptor (beta chain) came from a study of CD8+CD57+ T cells in acquired aplastic anemia. For the study at large: Yields of DNA that came from sorted CD4+ and CD8+ cells averaged 3.2 ug. Study-level points and caveats: No significant difference in CD8+ Simpson's diversity was found between patients and controls. The study identified almost 30 CD8+ CDR3 sequences shared by patients and controls.

Remarks on this clonotype: The antigen is not known.

Genomic DNA, serving as template, underwent TCR beta VDJ and CDR3 profiling. TCRdb passed the reads through MiXCR, listing each CDR3 protein once. Among 200,000 to 250,000 distinct CDR3 sequences listed, roughly 55% were seen once. Germline V gene sequence: CDR1 MNHNY, CDR2 SVGAGI (reference sequence). V lost 6 bases and J lost 9, with 12 bases in between. The CDR3 covers 12 residues. The source of this sequence is a human donor in good health. The source material was sorted CD4+, CD8+, or CD8+CD57+ T cells (not recorded which) from PBMCs. The chain is built from TRBV6-6 and TRBJ2-1; D is ambiguous. The chain's CDR3 is CASRVGSGEQFF. In nucleotides, the CDR3 is TGTGCCAGCAGAGTTGGGTCCGGTGAGCAGTTCTTC.